The rows below give T cell receptor beta chains drawn from one sample of a study of shared clonotypes between healthy human individuals. The data were produced by immunoSEQ multiplex PCR, yet TCRdb's version contains in-frame clones alone and is incomplete. Found here are under 600,000 clones, about 75% of them singletons; the top ten hold approximately 13%. The sequenced material came from PBMCs. The receptor source for this set is a woman between 40 and 50 years old in good health. Some clones in this sample may be carry-over from other donors' samples. CDR3s include the opening cysteine and the closing phenylalanine or tryptophan. The D gene is left open where the match is weak. Expanded clones get a size class; other rows say once, few or many, or leave the size out.

D | J | size | V | CDR3 | DNA
NA | TRBJ2-5 | NA | TRBV10-3 | CAISATGEGETQYF | TGTGCCATCAGTGCGACAGGCGAGGGTGAGACCCAGTACTTC
TRBD2 | TRBJ2-1 | NA | TRBV5-1 | CASSLAGIGDRWQFF | TGCGCCAGCAGCTTAGCGGGAATAGGGGACCGTTGGCAGTTCTTC
NA | TRBJ2-1 | NA | TRBV29-1 | CSVEDWRAAYNEQFF | TGCAGCGTTGAAGACTGGCGGGCCGCTTACAATGAGCAGTTCTTC
NA | TRBJ1-2 | NA | TRBV2 | CASTQGLGYGYTF | TGTGCCAGCACGCAGGGGTTGGGCTATGGCTACACCTTC
NA | TRBJ2-2 | NA | TRBV4-3 | CASSQDPAGNTGELFF | TGCGCCAGCAGCCAAGATCCAGCGGGGAACACCGGGGAGCTGTTTTTT
NA | TRBJ2-7 | NA | TRBV7-9 | CASSLSREGLASEQYF | TGTGCCAGCAGCTTAAGCCGGGAAGGGCTAGCGTCCGAGCAGTACTTC
TRBD1 | TRBJ2-7 | once | TRBV5-6 | CASKGTGHYEQYF | TGTGCCAGCAAAGGGACAGGACATTACGAGCAGTACTTC
NA | TRBJ2-1 | NA | TRBV19 | CASSIKQGSNEQFF | TGTGCCAGTAGTATTAAACAGGGAAGCAATGAGCAGTTCTTC
NA | TRBJ1-2 | NA | TRBV18 | CASSQGYGYTF | TGTGCCAGCTCACAGGGTTATGGCTACACCTTC
TRBD2 | TRBJ2-4 | NA | TRBV4-1 | CASSQVPGGVGKNIQYF | TGCGCCAGCAGCCAAGTCCCGGGAGGAGTGGGCAAAAACATTCAGTACTTC
NA | TRBJ2-5 | NA | TRBV11-2 | CASSPPSPETQYF | TGTGCCAGCAGCCCCCCCTCCCCGGAGACCCAGTACTTC
NA | TRBJ1-3 | NA | TRBV27 | CASSSRSSGNTIYF | TGTGCCAGCAGTTCAAGAAGCTCTGGAAACACCATATATTTT
TRBD2 | TRBJ2-7 | NA | TRBV10-3 | CASGTSGSLGYEQYF | TGTGCCAGTGGGACTAGCGGGAGTTTGGGCTACGAGCAGTACTTC
NA | TRBJ2-3 | NA | TRBV5-5 | CASSLRIGLTDTQYF | TGTGCCAGCAGCTTGAGAATCGGCCTCACAGATACGCAGTATTTT
NA | TRBJ2-5 | few | TRBV11-2 | CASSRGNLKQEETQYF | TGTGCCAGCAGCCGGGGCAACCTAAAGCAGGAAGAGACCCAGTACTTC
NA | TRBJ2-7 | NA | TRBV7-3 | CASSHTSGYEQYF | TGTGCCAGCAGCCATACTAGTGGGTACGAGCAGTACTTC
TRBD2 | TRBJ2-2 | NA | TRBV28 | CASSPPLAGGSGELFF | TGTGCCAGCAGCCCACCTCTAGCGGGAGGTTCCGGGGAGCTGTTTTTT
NA | TRBJ1-1 | NA | TRBV19 | CASSAQDQPNTEAFF | TGTGCCAGTAGTGCACAGGACCAACCGAACACTGAAGCTTTCTTT
TRBD1 | TRBJ2-7 | once | TRBV20-1 | CSATGGYEQYF | TGCAGTGCAACAGGGGGCTACGAGCAGTACTTC
NA | TRBJ1-1 | NA | TRBV6-1 | CASSDQMNTEAFF | TGTGCCAGCAGTGATCAGATGAACACTGAAGCTTTCTTT
NA | TRBJ2-7 | NA | TRBV2 | CASSRGRGDEQYF | TGTGCCAGCAGTAGGGGCAGGGGCGACGAGCAGTACTTC
NA | TRBJ2-6 | NA | TRBV7-2 | CASSSPGAGANVLTF | TGTGCCAGCAGCTCACCGGGGGCTGGGGCCAACGTCCTGACTTTC
NA | TRBJ2-1 | NA | TRBV5-6 | CASSLALDNEQFF | TGTGCCAGCAGCTTGGCTCTGGACAATGAGCAGTTCTTC
TRBD1 | TRBJ1-6 | few | TRBV28 | CASSFTGGGSPLHF | TGTGCCAGCAGTTTCACAGGGGGCGGTTCACCCCTCCACTTT
TRBD2 | TRBJ2-5 | NA | TRBV5-1 | CASSVSGRTQETQYF | TGCGCCAGCAGTGTTAGCGGGAGGACACAAGAGACCCAGTACTTC
NA | TRBJ2-2 | NA | TRBV28 | CASARNTGELFF | TGTGCCAGCGCAAGGAACACCGGGGAGCTGTTTTTT
TRBD1 | TRBJ2-5 | once | TRBV4-2 | CASSHPPTGLETQYF | TGTGCCAGCAGTCACCCCCCGACAGGGCTCGAGACCCAGTACTTC
TRBD1 | TRBJ2-5 | NA | TRBV7-8 | CASSFTGAGETQYF | TGTGCCAGCAGCTTCACAGGGGCAGGGGAGACCCAGTACTTC
TRBD2 | TRBJ2-5 | many | TRBV2 | CASSDGRARETQYF | TGTGCCAGCAGCGACGGGAGGGCCAGAGAGACCCAGTACTTC
NA | TRBJ2-3 | NA | TRBV11-2 | CASSLADRSFTDTQYF | TGTGCCAGCAGCTTAGCGGACCGTTCCTTTACAGATACGCAGTATTTT
TRBD1 | TRBJ2-1 | NA | TRBV30 | CAWSVRGQKANEQFF | TGTGCCTGGAGTGTACGGGGACAGAAAGCCAATGAGCAGTTCTTC
TRBD2 | TRBJ2-7 | few | TRBV7-2 | CASSLVHGGRAYEQYF | TGTGCCAGCAGCTTAGTCCACGGCGGGAGGGCCTACGAGCAGTACTTC
TRBD2 | TRBJ2-3 | NA | TRBV19 | CASSITHGLAPVEQYF | TGTGCCAGTAGTATCACTCACGGACTAGCGCCCGTGGAGCAGTATTTT
TRBD2 | TRBJ2-7 | NA | TRBV29-1 | CSVGPFSGGTYEQYF | TGCAGCGTTGGCCCATTTAGCGGGGGTACCTACGAGCAGTACTTC
NA | TRBJ1-1 | NA | TRBV7-9 | CASSSTGKSTEAFF | TGTGCCAGCAGCTCCACAGGTAAATCCACTGAAGCTTTCTTT
NA | TRBJ2-7 | NA | TRBV2 | CASSVSQGMAYEQYF | TGTGCCAGCAGTGTTTCACAGGGTATGGCCTACGAGCAGTACTTC
NA | TRBJ2-7 | NA | TRBV6-1 | CASSESVGLTIPYEQYF | TGTGCCAGCAGTGAAAGTGTCGGACTCACAATCCCCTACGAGCAGTACTTC